These T cell receptor beta chains were read from a single sample in a study of shared clonotypes between healthy human individuals. Produced via immunoSEQ multiplex PCR; TCRdb's table is partial and in-frame only. The top ten clones hold under 2% of a sample with 2 million to 2.5 million clones, about 93% of them seen once. Material for sequencing was naive CD8+ T cells from PBMCs. These receptors were taken from a man younger than 35 in good health. Some clones in this sample may be carry-over from other donors' samples. Both conserved end residues are part of each CDR3. The D gene is left open where the match is weak. The size entry is marked missing in some rows and otherwise reads once, few, many or a size class.

cdr3_aa	cdr3_nt	clone_size	v_call	d_call	j_call
CASSLYPTNEQFF	TGTGCCAGCAGCCTCTACCCCACCAATGAGCAGTTCTTC	NA	TRBV7-9	NA	TRBJ2-1
CASSIFSGSSYEQYF	TGTGCCAGTAGTATATTTTCGGGGAGCTCCTACGAGCAGTACTTC	NA	TRBV19	NA	TRBJ2-7
CASSFFGATASYEQYF	TGTGCCAGCAGTTTCTTCGGCGCCACCGCCTCCTACGAGCAGTACTTC	NA	TRBV27	NA	TRBJ2-7
CASSNFDRKYGYTF	TGTGCCAGTAGTAACTTCGACAGAAAGTACGGCTACACCTTC	NA	TRBV19	NA	TRBJ1-2
CASSLSVSAEPYNEQFF	TGTGCCAGCAGCTTATCAGTGAGTGCAGAACCCTACAATGAGCAGTTCTTC	NA	TRBV11-2	NA	TRBJ2-1
CASSPDSQETQYF	TGTGCCAGTAGCCCGGACAGTCAAGAGACCCAGTACTTC	NA	TRBV19	NA	TRBJ2-5
CASSLDGVQVEAFF	TGTGCCAGCAGCTTAGACGGAGTGCAGGTTGAAGCTTTCTTT	NA	TRBV7-8	NA	TRBJ1-1
CASSFGGGSGNIQYF	TGTGCCAGCAGCTTTGGGGGAGGGTCCGGAAACATTCAGTACTTC	NA	TRBV5-6	TRBD2	TRBJ2-4
CASSSRSIGNINQPQHF	TGTGCCAGCAGTTCCCGATCGATAGGGAACATCAATCAGCCCCAGCATTTT	NA	TRBV28	NA	TRBJ1-5
CASSIFSTYNEQFF	TGTGCCAGTAGTATCTTTAGCACGTACAATGAGCAGTTCTTC	NA	TRBV19	NA	TRBJ2-1
CASSLAFGQFF	TGTGCCAGCAGCTTAGCATTCGGTCAGTTCTTC	NA	TRBV11-2	NA	TRBJ2-1
CASTPGNLLGQYF	TGTGCCAGCACCCCCGGGAACCTACTTGGGCAGTACTTC	NA	TRBV2	NA	TRBJ2-7
CASSVEGTGELFF	TGTGCCAGCAGCGTAGAAGGGACCGGGGAGCTGTTTTTT	NA	TRBV9	NA	TRBJ2-2
CASSWMTSGPYNEQFF	TGTGCCAGCAGTTGGATGACTAGCGGGCCCTACAATGAGCAGTTCTTC	NA	TRBV27	TRBD2	TRBJ2-1
CASGVLAGSGELFF	TGTGCCAGCGGGGTACTAGCTGGTTCCGGGGAGCTGTTTTTT	NA	TRBV28	NA	TRBJ2-2
CASSLGQGHEQFF	TGCGCCAGCAGCCTGGGACAGGGCCATGAGCAGTTCTTC	once	TRBV5-1	TRBD1	TRBJ2-1
CATSRDKGARTGELFF	TGTGCCACCAGCAGAGATAAGGGGGCACGGACCGGGGAGCTGTTTTTT	NA	TRBV15	TRBD1	TRBJ2-2
CASTLEGGVGANVLTF	TGTGCCAGTACCCTAGAAGGAGGGGTTGGGGCCAACGTCCTGACTTTC	NA	TRBV19	NA	TRBJ2-6
CASSDLGLSNQPQHF	TGTGCCAGCAGTGATTTGGGGCTGAGCAATCAGCCCCAGCATTTT	NA	TRBV2	NA	TRBJ1-5
CASSYPPGRVGNEQFF	TGTGCCAGCAGCTACCCGCCCGGACGGGTGGGGAATGAGCAGTTCTTC	NA	TRBV13	NA	TRBJ2-1
CASSSMAIRDSAFF	TGTGCCAGCAGCTCGATGGCTATTAGGGACTCAGCTTTCTTT	NA	TRBV5-4	NA	TRBJ1-1
CASSLLGYRTEAFF	TGTGCCAGCAGTTTATTAGGGTATAGGACTGAAGCTTTCTTT	NA	TRBV28	NA	TRBJ1-1
CASSLPSGPKETQYF	TGTGCCAGCAGCCTACCGTCAGGACCGAAAGAGACCCAGTACTTC	NA	TRBV7-2	NA	TRBJ2-5
CASSVAGADKNIQYF	TGTGCCAGCAGCGTAGCGGGGGCAGATAAAAACATTCAGTACTTC	once	TRBV9	NA	TRBJ2-4
CASRRGVAGGQPSTDTQYF	TGTGCCAGTAGACGGGGTGTGGCGGGAGGCCAACCTAGCACAGATACGCAGTATTTT	NA	TRBV19	TRBD2	TRBJ2-3
CAWSAQDYNSPLHF	TGTGCCTGGAGTGCCCAGGACTATAATTCACCCCTCCACTTT	NA	TRBV30	NA	TRBJ1-6